This T cell receptor (beta chain) was captured by sequencing in a study of cytomegalovirus exposure and HLA in healthy donors. Study-level results: Relative to the roughly 700-donor mean, N-insertions were reportedly fewer in an Asian-associated ancestry cluster in a later analysis. Sequencing probably produced one cluster of sequence variants that were highly shared. Using a false discovery rate of 0.05, a later analysis showed that 15,000 to 20,000 TCR beta sequences were associated with HLA alleles.

With 60 Vbeta and 13 Jbeta primers, the PCR was carried out. The data were produced by immunoSEQ multiplex PCR, yet TCRdb's version contains in-frame clones alone and is incomplete. Recorded for this sample: 30,000 to 45,000 clones. The germline V gene has CDR1 SGHAT and CDR2 FQNNGV. Between the trimmed V and J ends, which lost 1 base and 6 bases, there was a span of 14 bases. The CDR3 runs 15 residues. On this clone: The antigen remains undetermined.

The J gene is TRBJ2-3, the V gene TRBV11-2, with TRBD2 as a possible D gene (6 bases). The sequence was obtained from a man aged 40-50 years in good health and CMV-seropositive. The sequenced sample was PBMCs. CDR3 residues: CASSLVSGEADTQYF. CDR3 nucleotide sequence: TGTGCCAGCAGCTTAGTCTCGGGAGAAGCGGATACGCAGTATTTT. The whole variable domain, filled in from reference TRBV11-2 and TRBJ2-3, reads EAGVAQSPRYKIIEKRQSVAFWCNPISGHATLYWYQQILGQGPKLLIQFQNNGVVDDSQLPKDRFSAERLKGVDSTLKIQPAKLEDSAVYLCASSLVSGEADTQYFGPGTRLTVL.